This entry concerns a single T cell receptor (beta chain). Its target is unknown. Trimming left V 6 bases short and J 8 bases short, with 20 bases between. CDR3 length: 15 amino acids. In germline, CDR1 is MDHEN, CDR2 SYDVKM. These data belong to a study of cytomegalovirus exposure and HLA in healthy donors. Study-level points and caveats: TCR beta chains associated with HLA were, in a later analysis, more clonally expanded than equally common others. A reported reduction in N-insertions relative to the roughly 640-donor mean was seen in an Asian-associated ancestry cluster in a later analysis. Specificity of a few CMV-associated chains for CMV antigens was verified in vitro.

Each donor was nominally healthy when sampled (though unrecorded immune exposures were likely). The study ran its PCR with 60 Vbeta and 13 Jbeta primers. Data came from immunoSEQ multiplex PCR; TCRdb stores just in-frame clones and leaves some out. The sample includes roughly 190,000 clones, around four fifths of them seen just once. This receptor was identified in a female donor in good health and CMV-seronegative. The chain is built from TRBV28 and TRBJ2-1, with D maybe TRBD1 (6 bases). The specimen sequenced was PBMCs. This chain's CDR3 is CASRTQGLGVDEQFF. DNA of the CDR3: TGTGCCAGCAGAACACAGGGCCTAGGTGTAGATGAGCAGTTCTTC.